The 27 T cell receptor beta chains given below trace back to one sample, sequenced in a study of blood T cell repertoires in COVID-19. Repertoires were generated with immunoSEQ multiplex PCR, while TCRdb's copy carries only in-frame clones and drops some. The sample shows over 100,000 clones, about nine tenths of them seen only once. The sequenced material came from peripheral blood. The receptors here all came from a man between 18 and 35 years old with acute or convalescent COVID-19.

V usage is TRBV12-3 or TRBV12-4 and J usage is TRBJ1-1; TRBD1 might be the D (5 bases). The CDR3 length is 13 residues. Trimming removed 3 bases at V and 10 bases at J, with 15 bases between. The CDR3, as DNA: TGTGCCAGCAGTTTCGATGAGTGGAGGGGAGCTTTCTTT. Encoded protein: CASSFDEWRGAFF.

The chain uses TRBV11-2 and TRBJ1-1; the D is unclear. The CDR3 is 13 residues long. With 3 bases removed from V and 1 base from J, the gap between germline ends came to 6 bases. Germline-derived CDR1 and CDR2 are SGHAT and FQNNGV. DNA of the CDR3: TGTGCCAGCAGCTTCGCGGGGAACACTGAAGCTTTCTTT. Its protein product is CASSFAGNTEAFF.

This clone showed up just a few times. The gene calls are TRBV24-1 and TRBJ1-4; 11 nucleotides match TRBD1. After removal of 4 bases from V and 6 bases from J, the junction contained 3 bases not matched to a gene. CDR1 and CDR2 (germline): KGHDR, SFDVKD. The CDR3 sequence is 15 residues long. The CDR3 here is CATSDSGQGDEKLFF. Written as DNA, the CDR3 is TGTGCCACCAGTGACTCGGGACAGGGGGATGAAAAACTGTTTTTT.

The V gene is TRBV6-5, the J gene TRBJ1-2; D remains unclear. The CDR3 totals 14 residues. CDR1 is MNHEY, CDR2 SVGAGI, per germline. V was pared by 4 bases and J by 4 bases, with 13 bases between. The CDR3 bases are TGTGCCAGCAGTTCCGATTGGAGGAGCTATGGCTACACCTTC. This gives the protein CASSSDWRSYGYTF.

This rearrangement joins TRBV27 to TRBJ2-1; D might be TRBD1 (6 bases). Germline CDR1 is MNHEY and CDR2 is SMNVEV (reference sequence). The length of the CDR3 is 14 residues. Trimming took off 8 bases at V and 1 base at J, with 12 bases between the two ends. The CDR3 bases are TGTGCCAGCTCCCGAGGGGGTTCCTACAATGAGCAGTTCTTC. Translating gives CASSRGGSYNEQFF.

This clone has a single count. This sample includes further DNA sequences coding for the same CDR3. V and J are TRBV3-1 (or the pseudogene TRBV3-2) and TRBJ2-1; TRBD2 matches at 12 bases. Germline lookup yields CDR1 LGHDT and CDR2 YNNKEL (reference sequence). The CDR3 runs 14 residues. J gave up 4 bases and V 5 bases, and 0 bases lay outside the gene matches. The CDR3 spells CASSTSGGYNEQFF. DNA for the CDR3: TGTGCCAGCAGCACTAGCGGGGGGTACAATGAGCAGTTCTTC.

The chain combines TRBV6-6 with TRBJ1-4; D not certain. There are 15 residues in the CDR3. V shed 2 bases and J shed 5 bases, with 12 bases lying between them. Germline V gene lookup returns CDR1 MNHNY and CDR2 SVGAGI (reference sequence). CDR3 DNA sequence: TGTGCCAGCAGTTACGGGCAGGCGTGGAATGAAAAACTGTTTTTT. It specifies CASSYGQAWNEKLFF.

This clone came up once. The chain uses TRBV24-1 and TRBJ2-5; 11 bases fit TRBD2. This CDR3 is built from 15 residues. Germline V gives CDR1 KGHDR, CDR2 SFDVKD. The ends lost 3 bases at V and 3 bases at J; junction bases unmatched: 2. CDR3 in amino acids: CATSDPGLAEETQYF. CDR3 sequence (DNA): TGTGCCACCAGTGATCCGGGACTAGCGGAAGAGACCCAGTACTTC.

The chain couples TRBV9 to TRBJ2-1; 11 bases align to TRBD2. The CDR3 runs to 20 residues. CDR1 SGDLS and CDR2 YYNGEE come from the germline V gene. The J segment lost 5 bases and the V segment lost 0 bases, leaving 16 bases of the junction unmatched. CDR3 in amino acids: CASSVDGVAGGAGENNEQFF. The CDR3 nucleotides are TGTGCCAGCAGCGTAGACGGAGTAGCGGGGGGGGCCGGGGAAAACAATGAGCAGTTCTTC.

The chain is built from TRBV19 and TRBJ2-1; the D gene is possibly TRBD1 (6 bases). The CDR3 spans 15 residues. Germline V gene lookup returns CDR1 LNHDA and CDR2 SQIVND (reference sequence). V was clipped by 7 bases and J by 1 base, with 14 bases between them. CDR3 protein: CASTPLDSSYNEQFF. For the CDR3, the DNA is TGTGCCAGTACTCCTCTGGACAGTTCCTACAATGAGCAGTTCTTC.

This rearrangement joins TRBV18 to TRBJ1-1; TRBD1 might be the D (6 bases). V gave up 6 bases and J gave up 7 bases, with 15 bases separating them. The CDR3 totals 13 residues. Germline CDR1 and CDR2: KGHSH and LQKENI. The CDR3 DNA reads TGTGCCAGCTCTCAAACGACAGGAATTGAAGCTTTCTTT. Protein sequence: CASSQTTGIEAFF.

The chain joins TRBV7-8 to TRBJ1-5; maybe TRBD1 (6 bases). The CDR3 has 15 amino acids. Trimming removed 5 bases at V and 0 bases at J, with 11 bases between. Germline V gene lookup returns CDR1 SGHVS and CDR2 FQNEAQ. The CDR3 nucleotides are TGTGCCAGCAGCACGCGGACAGATAGCAATCAGCCCCAGCATTTT. Translation gives CASSTRTDSNQPQHF.

CDR3 residues: CASSSRDRGRLWFF. CDR3 bases: TGTGCCAGCAGTTCGCGGGACAGGGGGCGTTTGTGGTTCTTC. The V call is TRBV27, the J call TRBJ2-1; TRBD1 matches at 12 bases. In germline, CDR1 is MNHEY, CDR2 SMNVEV (reference sequence). CDR3 length: 14 residues. J was trimmed by 15 bases and V by 4 bases; bases with no gene match: 10.

The CDR3 loop reads CASSYGQGVSDGYTF. The CDR3 DNA reads TGTGCCAGCAGTTACGGGCAGGGGGTTTCGGATGGCTACACCTTC. The genes are TRBV6-5 and TRBJ1-2, with 7 bases identical to TRBD1. The CDR3 covers 15 residues. Germline trimming cut 2 bases from V and 6 bases from J; bases unmatched to any gene: 9. From germline, CDR1 is MNHEY and CDR2 SVGAGI.

About this clone: Other DNA sequences in this specimen translate into the identical CDR3. The V and J genes are TRBV5-1 and TRBJ2-3; no clear D. The germline CDR1 and CDR2 sequences are SGHRS and YFSETQ. This CDR3 contains 14 residues. V dropped 0 bases and J dropped 0 bases, with 5 bases sitting between them. CDR3 sequence (DNA): TGCGCCAGCAGCTTGGCAGTTAGCACAGATACGCAGTATTTT. Amino acid sequence: CASSLAVSTDTQYF.

CDR3 DNA sequence: TGTGCCAGCTCACCGGGACAGGGAAGGAACTATGGCTACACCTTC. Amino acids: CASSPGQGRNYGYTF. This chain joins TRBV18 and TRBJ1-2; 9 nucleotides agree with TRBD1. The V and J ends lost 3 bases and 2 bases, in that order; junction bases with no gene match: 4. CDR1 is KGHSH, CDR2 LQKENI, per germline. The CDR3 extends over 15 amino acids. Full variable domain (remainder filled in from reference TRBV18 and TRBJ1-2): NAGVMQNPRHLVRRRGQEARLRCSPMKGHSHVYWYRQLPEEGLKFMVYLQKENIIDESGMPKERFSAEFPKEGPSILRIQQVVRGDSAAYFCASSPGQGRNYGYTFGSGTRLTVV.

This chain uses TRBV9 with TRBJ2-1; 8 bases match TRBD1. Germline trimming cut 6 bases from V and 3 bases from J; bases unmatched to any gene: 5. CDR1 is SGDLS, CDR2 YYNGEE, per germline. The CDR3 runs to 14 residues. The CDR3 nucleotides read TGTGCCAGCACCCCGGACAGGGACTACAATGAGCAGTTCTTC. This gives the protein CASTPDRDYNEQFF.

The chain uses TRBV7-9 and TRBJ2-7, with a tentative D call TRBD2 (5 bases). The ends were cut back, 8 bases at V and 0 bases at J, with 17 bases in the middle. Germline CDR1 and CDR2: SEHNR and FQNEAQ (reference sequence). The CDR3 contains 15 residues. For the CDR3, the DNA is TGTGCCAGCTCACCCCTTGCCGGGATCTCCTACGAGCAGTACTTC. Translating gives CASSPLAGISYEQYF.

The V and J genes are TRBV9 and TRBJ1-1; D not resolved. Germline-derived CDR1 and CDR2 are SGDLS and YYNGEE. The CDR3 is 13 amino acids. V gave up 1 base and J gave up 1 base, with 5 bases separating them. The DNA for the CDR3 is TGTGCCAGCAGCGTATCGAGGAACACTGAAGCTTTCTTT. Its protein is CASSVSRNTEAFF. The complete variable domain, with remaining parts taken from reference TRBV9 and TRBJ1-1, reads DSGVTQTPKHLITATGQRVTLRCSPRSGDLSVYWYQQSLDQGLQFLIQYYNGEERAKGNILERFSAQQFPDLHSELNLSSLELGDSALYFCASSVSRNTEAFFGQGTRLTVV.

V is TRBV7-6 and J is TRBJ2-3, with TRBD1 matching 8 bases. Trimming removed 9 bases from V and 3 bases from J; junction bases left unmatched: 5. The CDR3 sequence is 13 residues long. CDR1 is SGHVS and CDR2 is FNYEAQ in the germline V gene. The CDR3 DNA reads as TGTGCCAGTAATCAGGGGGCAACAGATACGCAGTATTTT. Translation: CASNQGATDTQYF.

A single count supports this clone. The V gene is TRBV9, the J gene TRBJ1-1, with TRBD1 as a possible D gene (6 bases). CDR1 is SGDLS and CDR2 is YYNGEE in the germline V gene. The CDR3 totals 15 residues. Trimming removed 3 bases from V and 0 bases from J, with 12 bases in between. CDR3 nucleotides: TGTGCCAGCAGCGGACGACAGGCCCTGAACACTGAAGCTTTCTTT. Translating gives CASSGRQALNTEAFF.

The chain recombines TRBV19 with TRBJ1-2; 8 positions match TRBD1. From germline, CDR1 is LNHDA and CDR2 SQIVND (reference sequence). This CDR3 is built from 16 residues. V shed 9 bases and J 0 bases; nucleotides not matched to a gene: 12. CDR3 DNA: TGTGCCAGCGTGGGACAGGACGGAAGAACTAACTATGGCTACACCTTC. Translating gives CASVGQDGRTNYGYTF.

This chain uses TRBV11-2 with TRBJ1-1, with 8 positions matching TRBD1. Looked up from germline, CDR1 is SGHAT and CDR2 is FQNNGV. V lost 5 bases, J lost 0 bases, and 5 bases stayed unmatched. This CDR3 contains 15 residues. CDR3 nucleotides: TGTGCCAGCAGCCCCCGGACAGGGCTGAACACTGAAGCTTTCTTT. It yields the protein CASSPRTGLNTEAFF.

The chain employs TRBV6-1 and TRBJ1-2; D unresolved. Trimming shortened V by 2 bases and J by 8 bases, and 12 bases separated the two germline ends. Germline CDR1 is MNHNS and CDR2 is SASEGT. This CDR3 comprises 13 residues. The CDR3 DNA follows: TGTGCCAGCAGTGAAAGGGAGGGCCTGGGCTACACCTTC. Its translation: CASSEREGLGYTF.

The V and J genes are TRBV6-4 and TRBJ1-2; TRBD1 agrees at 8 bases. Germline V gene sequence: CDR1 MRHNA, CDR2 SNTAGT. The CDR3 totals 16 residues. The V segment lost 7 bases and the J segment 4 bases; nucleotides outside the gene matches: 14. Here the CDR3 DNA reads TGTGCCAGCAAAGGACAGGGCAAGTGGGGGGCCTATGGCTACACCTTC. This encodes CASKGQGKWGAYGYTF.

Comments on this clone: This specimen includes other DNA sequences encoding the same CDR3. The V call is TRBV24-1, the J call TRBJ1-1, with D hard to call. This CDR3 is 12 amino acids long. The V gene lost 2 bases and the J gene lost 4 bases, with 4 bases spanning the gap. CDR1 is KGHDR and CDR2 is SFDVKD in the germline V gene. CDR3 DNA: TGTGCCACCAGTGATTCTAGCACTGAAGCTTTCTTT. It yields the protein CATSDSSTEAFF.

The chain has TRBV28 and TRBJ1-5; the D is unclear. The length of the CDR3 is 16 residues. The germline V gene has CDR1 MDHEN and CDR2 SYDVKM. V lost 0 bases, J lost 2 bases, and 11 bases lay in between. The CDR3 reads CASSLWGGVGNQPQHF. The CDR3 nucleotides read TGTGCCAGCAGTTTATGGGGCGGGGTTGGCAATCAGCCCCAGCATTTT.